Sequencing of this T cell receptor (beta chain) was carried out in a study of T-cell memory formation after mild COVID-19. Looking at the study overall: Among the donors, TCR clusters were largely specific to each donor.

Study findings and constraints: Day 15 to 85 contractors were CD4/CD8 balanced; later expanders leaned CD4+.

As concerns this clonotype: What it binds is unknown.

With constant-segment primers, 5'RACE yielded cDNA libraries of TCR alpha and TCR beta that carried sample barcodes and UMIs. TCRdb re-derived calls from the 5' RACE reads in MiXCR, one entry per CDR3 protein. This table holds approximately 490,000 distinct CDR3 sequences, roughly 20% found once. The germline gives CDR1 SGHNT, CDR2 YYREEE (reference sequence). The CDR3 consists of 14 residues. Trimming stripped 2 bases from V and 1 base from J, with 9 bases between. This receptor was identified in an adult woman who had mild COVID-19 (a few samples of this study predate the infection). Cell type and time point are not known. The chain is built from TRBV5-4 and TRBJ2-5; D uncertain. The specimen was PBMCs or a T cell subset sorted from them (not recorded which). In DNA, the CDR3 is TGTGCCAGCAGCTTCGGCAGGTCCCAAGAGACCCAGTACTTC. Translated: CASSFGRSQETQYF.